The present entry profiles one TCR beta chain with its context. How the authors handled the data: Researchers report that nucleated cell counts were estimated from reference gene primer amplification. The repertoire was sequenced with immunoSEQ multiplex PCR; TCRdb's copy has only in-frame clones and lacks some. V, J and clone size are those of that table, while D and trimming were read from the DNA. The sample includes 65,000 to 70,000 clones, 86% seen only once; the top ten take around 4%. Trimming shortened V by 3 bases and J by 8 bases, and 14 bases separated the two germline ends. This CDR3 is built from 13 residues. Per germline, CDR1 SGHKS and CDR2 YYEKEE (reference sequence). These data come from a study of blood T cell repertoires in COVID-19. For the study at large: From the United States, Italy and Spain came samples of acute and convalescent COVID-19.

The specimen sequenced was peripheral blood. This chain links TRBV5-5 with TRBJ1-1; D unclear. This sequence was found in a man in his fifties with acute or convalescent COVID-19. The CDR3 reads CASSSFGFPEAFF. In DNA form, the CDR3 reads TGTGCCAGCAGCTCTTTCGGGTTCCCCGAAGCTTTCTTT.